The rows below give T cell receptor beta chains drawn from one sample of a study of T-cell memory formation after mild COVID-19. TCRdb ran MiXCR on the 5' RACE reads and lists one entry per CDR3 protein. The sample yields more than 350,000 distinct CDR3 sequences, roughly 20% seen once. Sequencing was done on a sample of PBMCs or a T cell subset sorted from them (not recorded which). The source of these receptors is an adult woman who had mild COVID-19 (a few samples of this study predate the infection). Cell type and time point are not known. Both conserved end residues are trimmed from each CDR3.

v_gene	j_gene	CDR3aa
TRBV4-1	TRBJ1-2	ASSQDVGIYGYT
TRBV19	TRBJ2-7	ASRRQGSSYEQY
TRBV7-9	TRBJ2-6	ASSNHRAGANVLT
TRBV29-1	TRBJ2-4	SVDYTAGFGKNIQY
TRBV6-1	TRBJ2-3	ASRGSGADTQY
TRBV18	TRBJ1-1	ASSPGTGGNTEAF
TRBV29-1	TRBJ1-5	SVAADGQPQH
TRBV7-3	TRBJ2-7	ASSLSASTYEQY
TRBV7-8	TRBJ1-1	ASSLELYTEAF
TRBV18	TRBJ1-1	ASSPVSGNTEAF
TRBV4-2	TRBJ2-3	ASSQEEGSWASTDTQY
TRBV25-1	TRBJ2-5	ASSGRGLAGAETQY
TRBV21-1	TRBJ2-2	ASSCRGGLFANTGELF
TRBV5-1	TRBJ2-7	ASSSRSGSNEQY
TRBV7-2	TRBJ2-3	ASSLDQLRTDTQY
TRBV12-3/TRBV12-4	TRBJ2-1	ASSPSGGGLNEQF
TRBV18	TRBJ2-5	ASSPGAQETQY
TRBV12-3/TRBV12-4	TRBJ2-5	ASSPGQRIQETQY
TRBV13	TRBJ2-1	ASSLGLSGYLNEQF
TRBV7-8	TRBJ2-7	ASSLAGQGMFYEQY
TRBV5-4	TRBJ2-7	ASSLGATGEQY
TRBV4-2	TRBJ2-7	ASSPPSSGAYEQY
TRBV5-1	TRBJ1-2	ASSPERARFDGYT
TRBV29-1	TRBJ2-3	SVEGVGGPGDTQY
TRBV12-3/TRBV12-4	TRBJ2-2	ASSPLGNGELF
TRBV25-1	TRBJ1-1	ASSALGRNTEAF
TRBV20-1	TRBJ1-2	SARTENYGYT
TRBV12-3/TRBV12-4	TRBJ1-5	ASSFERNQPQH
TRBV29-1	TRBJ1-2	SVLQGARGYT
TRBV12-3/TRBV12-4	TRBJ1-1	ASSFPGIGAF
TRBV19	TRBJ1-1	ASRLTGSGGTEAF
TRBV27	TRBJ2-7	ASSSPPSYEQY
TRBV6-6	TRBJ1-1	ASSHPEQGLLTEAF
TRBV9	TRBJ1-1	ASSVISGRRTEAF
TRBV13	TRBJ2-1	ASSSLAGAGDQSSYNEQF
TRBV4-1	TRBJ1-5	ASSQEGASYSNQPQH
TRBV7-8	TRBJ1-1	ASSFPFAEAF
TRBV3-1	TRBJ1-1	ASKMRDSNTEAF
TRBV3-1	TRBJ1-2	ASSLGTAINYGYT
TRBV20-1	TRBJ2-1	SARSRAGYNEQF
TRBV11-2	TRBJ2-5	ASRLGPPGRLGETQY
TRBV2	TRBJ1-1	ASGRQGDEAF
TRBV12-3/TRBV12-4	TRBJ1-4	ASRREEKLF
TRBV4-3	TRBJ2-5	ASSQEKGNQY
TRBV27	TRBJ2-7	ASSLSAGYEQY
TRBV6-6	TRBJ2-1	ASSYHPERRESYNEQF
TRBV5-4	TRBJ1-2	ASSAGINYGYT
TRBV15	TRBJ2-7	ATSTDRGEQY
TRBV10-3	TRBJ2-7	AISETGTGRSGRISYEQY
TRBV7-2	TRBJ2-7	ASSPREPSSYEQY
TRBV10-3	TRBJ2-1	AISGAGGRNNEQF
TRBV5-1	TRBJ2-3	ASSLGQTTDTQY
TRBV7-6	TRBJ2-7	ASSPREGTGYEQY
TRBV25-1	TRBJ1-2	ASSDHRGDGYT
TRBV25-1	TRBJ2-5	ASSEQEETQY
TRBV5-1	TRBJ1-1	ASSLRPGGNTEAF
TRBV7-6	TRBJ2-5	ASSLVRGETQY
TRBV3-1	TRBJ1-3	ASSPQGPGNTIY
TRBV9	TRBJ1-6	ASSVDAPGSYNSPLH
TRBV4-1	TRBJ1-1	ASSRDRNSPLEAF